The 17 T cell receptor beta chains below all came from one sample that was sequenced in a study of T cells in Graves' hyperthyroidism and ophthalmopathy. From RNA transcripts, TCR beta CDR3 regions were amplified. Primed by the HTBI set, a first-round RT-PCR was run on the TCR CDR3. TCRdb processed the multiplex PCR reads anew with MiXCR; each CDR3 protein has one entry. Among approximately 520,000 distinct CDR3 sequences listed, around 22% were seen once. The sequenced sample consisted of blood. The receptors were sampled from a woman in her 30s with Graves' ophthalmopathy.

This clonotype came up many times. The rearrangement links TRBV24-1 to TRBJ2-6; D is possibly TRBD1 (6 bases). The CDR3 length is 16 residues. CDR1 and CDR2 from the germline V gene are KGHDR and SFDVKD. Trimming left V 3 bases short and J 4 bases short, with 12 bases between. CDR3 bases: TGTGCCACCAGTGATGTTCAGGGGAAAGGGGCCAACGTCCTGACTTTC. This sequence encodes CATSDVQGKGANVLTF.

This clonotype was counted many times. Written as DNA, the CDR3 is TGCAGCGTTGTGGTCAGCCGGGACACTGAAGCTTTCTTT. It is translated as CSVVVSRDTEAFF. V is TRBV29-1 and J is TRBJ1-1, with D uncertain. The CDR3 is 13 residues long. Germline assignment: CDR1 SQVTM and CDR2 ANQGSEA. The ends were cut back, 4 bases at V and 3 bases at J, with 12 bases in the middle. The complete variable domain, with remaining parts taken from reference TRBV29-1 and TRBJ1-1, reads SAVISQKPSRDICQRGTSLTIQCQVDSQVTMMFWYRQQPGQSLTLIATANQGSEATYESGFVIDKFPISRPNLTFSTLTVSNMSPEDSSIYLCSVVVSRDTEAFFGQGTRLTVV.

This clonotype was observed at least ten times. The chain links TRBV20-1 to TRBJ2-7, with TRBD1 identical over 7 bases. V lost 4 bases to trimming and J lost 1 base; unmatched junction nucleotides: 10. The CDR3 runs to 15 residues. Germline CDR1 and CDR2: DFQATT and SNEGSKA (reference sequence). The CDR3 DNA sequence: TGCAGTGCTATGGCGGAACAGGGGCTATCCTACGAGCAGTACTTC. Translated, it gives CSAMAEQGLSYEQYF.

V and J are TRBV6-1 and TRBJ1-2, with D unresolved. Germline V gives CDR1 MNHNS, CDR2 SASEGT. V was trimmed by 8 bases and J by 5 bases, leaving 18 bases between them. This CDR3 comprises 14 residues. The DNA of the CDR3 is TGTGCCAGCGCGCCCCCGAGGGAGTGGTATGGCTACACCTTC. Translated, it gives CASAPPREWYGYTF.

This clonotype was observed a single time. This rearrangement joins TRBV2 to TRBJ2-7; 7 bases fit TRBD2. This CDR3 has 14 amino acids. Germline V gene data show CDR1 as SNHLY and CDR2 as FYNNEI. V shed 4 bases, J shed 10 bases, and the junction held 13 bases outside the gene matches. CDR3 region: CASSAQISGLGQYF. DNA of the CDR3: TGTGCCAGCAGTGCCCAGATTAGCGGGCTCGGTCAGTACTTC.

Ten or more counts support this clonotype. J is TRBJ2-5 and V is TRBV18; D remains ambiguous. The germline V and J ends were trimmed by 5 bases and 5 bases, with 18 bases remaining between them. Germline CDR1 reads KGHSH; CDR2 reads LQKENI. The CDR3 is made up of 15 amino acids. In DNA form, the CDR3 reads TGTGCCAGCTCATCCTCCACCCAGATTAGTGAGACCCAGTACTTC. Translated: CASSSSTQISETQYF.

This clonotype was observed many times. This chain joins TRBV12-3 or TRBV12-4 and TRBJ1-2, with TRBD1 matching over 8 bases. V trimming: 6 bases; J trimming: 8 bases; junction bases outside the gene matches: 11. This CDR3 is built from 14 residues. CDR3 region: CASRRTGKGDGYTF. CDR3 coding DNA: TGTGCCAGCAGACGGACAGGGAAAGGAGACGGCTACACCTTC.

This clonotype was picked up many times. The chain is built from TRBV27 and TRBJ1-1, with D possibly TRBD1 on 5 matching bases. The CDR3 is 15 amino acids. Germline CDR1 is MNHEY and CDR2 is SMNVEV (reference sequence). Trimming cost V 5 bases and J 4 bases, with 17 bases left between them. This chain's CDR3 is CASSTNGRVGTEAFF. The CDR3 bases are TGTGCCAGCAGTACCAACGGCAGGGTTGGCACTGAAGCTTTCTTT.

This clonotype came up a few times. A read error may explain this, as a much larger clone is one base away. The CDR3 region is CASRLGGTGELFF. For the CDR3, the DNA is TGTGCCAGCAGGCTAGGGGGCACCGGGGAGCTGTTTTTT. The gene calls are TRBV27 and TRBJ2-2, with D maybe TRBD1 (6 bases). Between the trimmed V and J ends, which lost 6 bases and 4 bases, there was a span of 9 bases. The length of the CDR3 is 13 residues. Per the germline V gene, CDR1 is MNHEY and CDR2 is SMNVEV (reference sequence).

The CDR3 sequence: CASSQDVRGGDQETQYF. CDR3 bases: TGTGCCAGCAGCCAAGATGTACGGGGAGGGGACCAAGAGACCCAGTACTTC. This chain links TRBV14 with TRBJ2-5; 7 nucleotides align to TRBD2. This CDR3 is 17 amino acids long. The V gene's germline CDR1 is SGHDN and CDR2 FVKESK. Losses at the gene ends were 0 bases for V and 0 bases for J; bases not matched to a gene: 7.

The V gene is TRBV19, the J gene TRBJ2-7; a weak D match, TRBD1 (6 bases). Germline lookup yields CDR1 LNHDA and CDR2 SQIVND (reference sequence). V dropped 8 bases and J dropped 0 bases, with 14 bases sitting between them. The CDR3 is made up of 14 amino acids. DNA of the CDR3: TGTGCCAGTGCCTCGGACAGAGTCTCCTACGAGCAGTACTTC. Protein product: CASASDRVSYEQYF.

The rearrangement uses TRBV6-5 and TRBJ2-6; tentatively, D is TRBD1 (5 bases). Per the germline V gene, CDR1 is MNHEY and CDR2 is SVGAGI. The CDR3 has 16 residues. The V end lost 2 bases, the J end lost 0 bases, and 8 bases lay between the germline ends. The CDR3 sequence is CASSYHTGSGANVLTF. CDR3 DNA sequence: TGTGCCAGCAGTTACCATACAGGCTCTGGGGCCAACGTCCTGACTTTC.

This sequence joins TRBV3-1 and TRBJ1-1, with a possible D match to TRBD1 (5 bases). V was clipped by 4 bases and J by 1 base, with 10 bases between them. CDR3 size: 14 residues. Germline CDR1 LGHDT, CDR2 YNNKEL (reference sequence). The CDR3, as DNA: TGTGCCAGCAGCCCGATGCAGGGGAACACTGAAGCTTTCTTT. This encodes CASSPMQGNTEAFF.

This clonotype was seen many times. This chain connects TRBV30 to TRBJ2-5, with 8 bases that match TRBD2. CDR3 length equals 15 residues. The V gene end was trimmed by 0 bases and the J gene end by 4 bases; junction bases not matched to a gene: 7. Germline V lookup: CDR1 GTSNPN, CDR2 SVGIG (reference sequence). The CDR3 DNA sequence: TGTGCCTGGAGTGTACGGGGGGGCCGACTAGAGACCCAGTACTTC. Translating gives CAWSVRGGRLETQYF.

This chain connects TRBV5-1 to TRBJ1-2, with 8 bases that match TRBD1. Germline V lookup: CDR1 SGHRS, CDR2 YFSETQ. This CDR3 comprises 12 residues. J lost 6 bases, V lost 7 bases, and 5 bases had no gene match. CDR3 protein: CASGQGGHGYTF. The CDR3 nucleotides read TGCGCCAGCGGACAGGGAGGCCATGGCTACACCTTC.

The chain employs TRBV30 and TRBJ1-1; no firm D call. Germline V gene data show CDR1 as GTSNPN and CDR2 as SVGIG (reference sequence). Trimming pared 2 bases from V and 4 bases from J, leaving 8 bases between. The CDR3 contains 12 residues. The CDR3 region is CAWSWGGTEAFF. The CDR3 nucleotides read TGTGCCTGGAGTTGGGGAGGCACTGAAGCTTTCTTT. Full variable domain (missing parts from reference TRBV30 and TRBJ1-1): SQTIHQWPATLVQPVGSPLSLECTVEGTSNPNLYWYRQAAGRGLQLLFYSVGIGQISSEVPQNLSASRPQDRQFILSSKKLLLSDSGFYLCAWSWGGTEAFFGQGTRLTVV.

V and J are TRBV11-1 and TRBJ2-7, with D possibly being TRBD1 or TRBD2 (5 bases each). Germline V gene sequence: CDR1 SGHAT, CDR2 FQDESV (reference sequence). V was cut by 2 bases and J by 2 bases, with 13 bases left in between. The CDR3 extends over 15 amino acids. Here the CDR3 reads CASSLFQGPPYEQYF. The CDR3 DNA follows: TGTGCCAGCAGCTTATTTCAGGGACCCCCCTACGAGCAGTACTTC.